This is a list of T cell receptor beta chains from one sample in a study of T cell responses to AZD1222 COVID-19 vaccine. The protocol was immunoSEQ multiplex PCR, while the TCRdb copy is restricted to in-frame clones and leaves out a portion. The table lists under 200,000 clones, 90% to 95% of them singletons. This sample comprised peripheral blood, obtained on day 0 of AZD1222 vaccination. The receptors were gathered from an adult in good health. The CDR3 runs from the conserved cysteine through the conserved F or W. The D gene is left open where the match is weak. Rows may omit the clone size; those that give it use once, few, many or a size class.

size	D	length	V	J	DNA	CDR3
.	.	13	TRBV5-4	TRBJ1-3	TGTGCCAGCAGCTTAAGTGGAGGAAACACCATATATTTT	CASSLSGGNTIYF
.	.	14	TRBV29-1	TRBJ2-1	TGCAGCGTTGCAAGGTCTAGCTCCTACAATGAGCAGTTCTTC	CSVARSSSYNEQFF
.	.	12	TRBV29-1	TRBJ1-2	TGCAGCGTATACGGGGGACCGCCTGGCTACACCTTC	CSVYGGPPGYTF
.	.	12	TRBV3-1/TRBV3-2	TRBJ1-2	TGTGCCAGCCAGAGCAGACAGGATGGCTACACCTTC	CASQSRQDGYTF
.	.	17	TRBV7-2	TRBJ1-6	TGTGCCAGCAGCTTAAGGACAGATCCCATTTATAATTCACCCCTCCACTTT	CASSLRTDPIYNSPLHF
.	.	14	TRBV19	TRBJ2-2	TGTGCCAGTTCTAAACAGTTAGCGACCGGGGAGCTGTTTTTT	CASSKQLATGELFF
.	TRBD2	14	TRBV10-2	TRBJ2-1	TGCGCCAGCAGAGCGGGAGGGAGGCACAATGAGCAGTTCTTC	CASRAGGRHNEQFF
.	.	15	TRBV2	TRBJ1-5	TGTGCCAGCAGTGAAACCTGGGATTTATTTCAGCCCCAGCATTTT	CASSETWDLFQPQHF
.	TRBD2	15	TRBV7-2	TRBJ2-1	TGTGCCAGCAGCTTGCAGCGGGGGGTCTACAATGAGCAGTTCTTC	CASSLQRGVYNEQFF
.	.	15	TRBV11-2	TRBJ2-7	TGTGCCAGCAGCTTAGAGGCCGGGTCGGCCCAGGAGCAGTACTTC	CASSLEAGSAQEQYF
.	.	14	TRBV18	TRBJ2-5	TGTGCCAGCTCAGAATACAGGGACCAAGAGACCCAGTACTTC	CASSEYRDQETQYF
once	.	13	TRBV10-3	TRBJ2-5	TGTGCCATCACCTCCCCTCGGGAGGAGACCCAGTACTTC	CAITSPREETQYF
.	TRBD2	15	TRBV5-1	TRBJ2-1	TGCGCCAGCAGCGCCCGGACTAGCGGAGGGGATGAGCAGTTCTTC	CASSARTSGGDEQFF
.	TRBD1	15	TRBV5-5	TRBJ1-6	TGTGCCAGCAGCTCCGGGAACAGGGGATACTCACCCCTCCACTTT	CASSSGNRGYSPLHF
.	.	10	TRBV6-5	TRBJ1-6	TGTGCCAGCAATGGTCCACCCCTCCACTTT	CASNGPPLHF
.	TRBD1	15	TRBV4-2	TRBJ2-7	TGTGCCAGCAGCCCCTATGGGGGGACAGGGGACGAGCAGTACTTC	CASSPYGGTGDEQYF
.	.	16	TRBV7-3	TRBJ1-3	TGTGCCAGCAGCCCGGGGGACGGAAACTCTGGAAACACCATATATTTT	CASSPGDGNSGNTIYF
few	TRBD2	15	TRBV10-1	TRBJ2-1	TGCGCCAGCAGTGACCTAGCGGGAGGATGGAATGAGCAGTTCTTC	CASSDLAGGWNEQFF
.	.	13	TRBV28	TRBJ2-5	TGTGCCAGCAGGAGGACTAACCAAGAGACCCAGTACTTC	CASRRTNQETQYF
.	TRBD1	15	TRBV9	TRBJ1-5	TGTGCCAGCAGCCCTACCCCAGGGGGTGGTCAGCCCCAGCATTTT	CASSPTPGGGQPQHF
.	.	12	TRBV7-9	TRBJ1-5	TGTGCCAGCAGCTTACCCCGCCAGCCCCAGCATTTT	CASSLPRQPQHF
.	TRBD2	15	TRBV9	TRBJ2-5	TGTGCCAGCAGCCCGACTAGCGGGAGGGTGGGGACCCAGTACTTC	CASSPTSGRVGTQYF
.	.	13	TRBV12-3/TRBV12-4	TRBJ1-5	TGTGCCAGCAGTTTTTTGGGCAATCAGCCCCAGCATTTT	CASSFLGNQPQHF
.	.	15	TRBV6-5	TRBJ2-7	TGTGCCAGCAGACGGGGCATTAGCGACTCCTACGAGCAGTACTTC	CASRRGISDSYEQYF
.	.	10	TRBV2	TRBJ2-3	TGTGCCAGTTTCCGAGATACGCAGTATTTT	CASFRDTQYF
.	.	15	TRBV6-1	TRBJ1-1	TGTGCCAGCAGTGAACTTCCGGGCAGAAACACTGAAGCTTTCTTT	CASSELPGRNTEAFF
once	TRBD1	13	TRBV6-5	TRBJ2-7	TGTGCCAGCAGTCGGGGACAGGGCTACGAGCAGTACTTC	CASSRGQGYEQYF
.	.	14	TRBV5-8	TRBJ1-2	TGTGCCAGCAGCTTCGGGACTGGTAACTATGGCTACACCTTC	CASSFGTGNYGYTF
.	.	18	TRBV10-1	TRBJ2-3	TGCGCCAGCAGTGAGAAGTGGGATTTGGTTATTGGAACAGATACGCAGTATTTT	CASSEKWDLVIGTDTQYF
.	TRBD1	16	TRBV28	TRBJ2-7	TGTGCCAGCAGCCCGAATTTAGGGGGCCGCTCCTACGAGCAGTACTTC	CASSPNLGGRSYEQYF
.	.	18	TRBV9	TRBJ2-7	TGTGCCAGCAGCGTAGCTACGAGCACCCCCAACAAGGCCTACGAGCAGTACTTC	CASSVATSTPNKAYEQYF
.	.	14	TRBV28	TRBJ2-1	TGTGCCAGCAGGCCTCTGAGCTCCTACAATGAGCAGTTCTTC	CASRPLSSYNEQFF
few	.	14	TRBV2	TRBJ1-5	TGTGCCAGCCAGGACAGCTATAGCAATCAGCCCCAGCATTTT	CASQDSYSNQPQHF
few	TRBD2	14	TRBV7-8	TRBJ2-7	TGTGCCAGCTGCGGGGGAGGGAGGGAGTGCGAGCAGTACTTC	CASCGGGRECEQYF
.	.	13	TRBV28	TRBJ2-7	TGTGCCAGCAGTAACCGGGACTTCAACGAGCAGTACTTC	CASSNRDFNEQYF
.	.	17	TRBV7-6	TRBJ1-6	TGTGCCAGCAGCCTCGGGGCGGACATTTCGTCGGCCTCACCCCTCCACTTT	CASSLGADISSASPLHF
.	.	14	TRBV15	TRBJ2-2	TGTGCCACCGCTCGCCGAGTGGGCACCGGGGAGCTGTTTTTT	CATARRVGTGELFF
.	.	13	TRBV6-5	TRBJ2-7	TGTGCCAGCAGTTACTCAGGGGAGTACGAGCAGTACTTC	CASSYSGEYEQYF
.	.	12	TRBV5-5	TRBJ2-7	TGTGCCAGCAGCTTGGGGACATCCGAGCAGTACTTC	CASSLGTSEQYF
.	.	12	TRBV6-5	TRBJ1-1	TGTGCCAGCAGTTACGGGGGATCTGAAGCTTTCTTT	CASSYGGSEAFF
once	TRBD2	17	TRBV7-2	TRBJ2-1	TGTGCCAGCATCGGGACTAGCGGGGGATCTCGCTACAATGAGCAGTTCTTC	CASIGTSGGSRYNEQFF
few	TRBD2	14	TRBV6-6	TRBJ2-1	TGTGCCAGCAGTACACTAGCGGAGGGCAATGAGCAGTTCTTC	CASSTLAEGNEQFF
.	.	13	TRBV4-3	TRBJ1-3	TGCGCCAGCAGCCAAGATAGGTGGGACACCATATATTTT	CASSQDRWDTIYF
.	.	14	TRBV30	TRBJ2-5	TGTGCCTGGAGTGTAGAGTCGAGGGGAAAGACCCAGTACTTC	CAWSVESRGKTQYF
.	TRBD1	16	TRBV19	TRBJ2-2	TGTGCCAGTAGTACCACCCAACAGGGGGCCCACGGGGAGCTGTTTTTT	CASSTTQQGAHGELFF
.	.	15	TRBV19	TRBJ1-4	TGTGCCAGTAGTATGAATCAGGGCGCTAATGAAAAACTGTTTTTT	CASSMNQGANEKLFF
.	.	11	TRBV18	TRBJ1-1	TGTGCCAGCTCACCTGACAGTGAAGCTTTCTTT	CASSPDSEAFF
once	.	15	TRBV10-3	TRBJ1-2	TGTGCCATCAGTGAGGGCATTAGCCAGCACTATGGCTACACCTTC	CAISEGISQHYGYTF
.	.	12	TRBV6-5	TRBJ2-2	TGTGCCAGCATGGGGAACACCGGGGAGCTGTTTTTT	CASMGNTGELFF
.	.	14	TRBV30	TRBJ2-7	TGTGCCTGGAGTGTACGGCAGGGTGCCTACGAGCAGTACTTC	CAWSVRQGAYEQYF
.	.	14	TRBV19	TRBJ1-5	TGTGCCAGTAGCCCGTTCCCCGAAGTCCTGCCCCAGCATTTT	CASSPFPEVLPQHF
.	.	12	TRBV19	TRBJ2-7	TGTGCCAGTAGTGCCCAGGGTGGCGAGCAGTACTTC	CASSAQGGEQYF
.	TRBD1	14	TRBV7-2	TRBJ1-1	TGTGCCAGCAGGCCCACAGGGGGACACCCTGAAGCTTTCTTT	CASRPTGGHPEAFF
.	.	16	TRBV28	TRBJ1-6	TGTGCCAGCAGTTTAGTGAGGGTACTCTATAATTCACCCCTCCACTTT	CASSLVRVLYNSPLHF
.	.	14	TRBV27	TRBJ1-1	TGTGCCAGCAGTAACACCCTAATGAACACTGAAGCTTTCTTT	CASSNTLMNTEAFF
.	TRBD1	16	TRBV2	TRBJ2-2	TGTGCCAGCAGTCCCCTGGGGGACAGCAACACCGGGGAGCTGTTTTTT	CASSPLGDSNTGELFF
.	TRBD2	13	TRBV27	TRBJ2-2	TGTGCCAGCGGACTAGCGGGAACGGGGGAGCTGTTTTTT	CASGLAGTGELFF
.	TRBD2	16	TRBV3-1/TRBV3-2	TRBJ2-7	TGTGCCAGCAGCCAATTGGGTAGCGGGAGCTCCTACGAGCAGTACTTC	CASSQLGSGSSYEQYF
.	.	14	TRBV19	TRBJ1-1	TGTGCCAGTATAGGGGGGCCTGCGGGTCCTGAAGCTTTCTTT	CASIGGPAGPEAFF